Listed below are T cell receptor beta chains from one sample, sequenced in a study of PD-1 blockade in mismatch repair-deficient tumors. The protocol was immunoSEQ multiplex PCR, while the TCRdb copy is restricted to in-frame clones and leaves out a portion. The sample contains some 120,000 clones, about nine tenths of which appear only once. Material: peripheral blood, obtained 70 to 73 weeks after starting pembrolizumab. These receptors originate from an adult with mismatch repair-deficient cancer. Each CDR3 is given with its conserved first and last residue. Fields, in order: V gene, J gene, CDR3 length, clone size, D gene, CDR3 DNA, CDR3 protein. A D gene is named only where the DNA matches it firmly. Rows may omit the clone size; those that give it use once, few, many or a size class.

V gene: TRBV6-1; J gene: TRBJ2-7; CDR3 length: 15; clone size: .; D gene: TRBD1; CDR3 DNA: TGTGCCAGCAGTGAGCCCCCGGGACAGGGCCTCGAGCAGTACTTC; CDR3 protein: CASSEPPGQGLEQYF
V gene: TRBV5-1; J gene: TRBJ2-2; CDR3 length: 15; clone size: .; D gene: .; CDR3 DNA: TGCGCCAGCAGCTTGAGAAGCGAGAACACCGGGGAGCTGTTTTTT; CDR3 protein: CASSLRSENTGELFF
V gene: TRBV5-1; J gene: TRBJ2-7; CDR3 length: 14; clone size: once; D gene: TRBD2; CDR3 DNA: TGCGCCAGCAGCTATACAGCGGGAGGTTACGAGCAGTACTTC; CDR3 protein: CASSYTAGGYEQYF
V gene: TRBV6-1; J gene: TRBJ2-7; CDR3 length: 14; clone size: once; D gene: TRBD2; CDR3 DNA: TGTGCCAGCAGTGCCGGGACTAGCAGATACGAGCAGTACTTC; CDR3 protein: CASSAGTSRYEQYF
V gene: TRBV5-1; J gene: TRBJ2-7; CDR3 length: 16; clone size: .; D gene: TRBD1; CDR3 DNA: TGCGCCAGCAGCTTTGGAAGGACAGGGCGAACCTACGAGCAGTACTTC; CDR3 protein: CASSFGRTGRTYEQYF
V gene: TRBV4-2; J gene: TRBJ1-4; CDR3 length: 14; clone size: .; D gene: .; CDR3 DNA: TGTGCCAGCAGCCAAGTCTTCGGAGGGGAAAAACTGTTTTTT; CDR3 protein: CASSQVFGGEKLFF
V gene: TRBV5-1; J gene: TRBJ2-7; CDR3 length: 15; clone size: .; D gene: .; CDR3 DNA: TGCGCCAGCAGCTTGATCCCGGGGTCATCCTACGAGCAGTACTTC; CDR3 protein: CASSLIPGSSYEQYF
V gene: TRBV11-3; J gene: TRBJ1-5; CDR3 length: 15; clone size: once; D gene: .; CDR3 DNA: TGTGCCAGCAGCTTAGAAGGTTTGGGCAATCAGCCCCAGCATTTT; CDR3 protein: CASSLEGLGNQPQHF
V gene: TRBV4-1; J gene: TRBJ2-7; CDR3 length: 17; clone size: .; D gene: .; CDR3 DNA: TGCGCCAGCAGCCAAGCTGACACACGGGAGCTAGCCTACGAGCAGTACTTC; CDR3 protein: CASSQADTRELAYEQYF
V gene: TRBV19; J gene: TRBJ2-2; CDR3 length: 17; clone size: .; D gene: .; CDR3 DNA: TGTGCCAGTAGTATTTCCCCCCCTAGAGTAAGTGCCGGGGAGCTGTTTTTT; CDR3 protein: CASSISPPRVSAGELFF
V gene: TRBV29-1; J gene: TRBJ1-2; CDR3 length: 14; clone size: once; D gene: .; CDR3 DNA: TGCAGCGTTGAAGATACGGCAGAAACTGGGGGCTACACCTTC; CDR3 protein: CSVEDTAETGGYTF
V gene: TRBV4-1; J gene: TRBJ2-7; CDR3 length: 15; clone size: .; D gene: TRBD2; CDR3 DNA: TGCGCCAGCAGCCCTAGTGGGCGGGAGATTGGCGAGCAGTACTTC; CDR3 protein: CASSPSGREIGEQYF
V gene: TRBV7-9; J gene: TRBJ1-4; CDR3 length: 12; clone size: .; D gene: .; CDR3 DNA: TGTGCCAGCAGCTTACAGGGGCGAGGGTTGTTTTTT; CDR3 protein: CASSLQGRGLFF
V gene: TRBV19; J gene: TRBJ1-2; CDR3 length: 13; clone size: .; D gene: TRBD1; CDR3 DNA: TGTGCCAGTAGCCAGGACAGGGTACATGGCTACACCTTC; CDR3 protein: CASSQDRVHGYTF
V gene: TRBV7-3; J gene: TRBJ2-7; CDR3 length: 15; clone size: few; D gene: TRBD1; CDR3 DNA: TGTGCCAGCAGCTTAGGGGACAGGGTAGTTTACGAGCAGTACTTC; CDR3 protein: CASSLGDRVVYEQYF
V gene: TRBV27; J gene: TRBJ1-1; CDR3 length: 13; clone size: once; D gene: .; CDR3 DNA: TGTGCCAGCAGTTCTTACATGAACACTGAAGCTTTCTTT; CDR3 protein: CASSSYMNTEAFF
V gene: TRBV11-2; J gene: TRBJ2-7; CDR3 length: 17; clone size: .; D gene: TRBD1; CDR3 DNA: TGTGCCAGCAGCCCATCAGGAAGGCCGGGACAGTACTACGAGCAGTACTTC; CDR3 protein: CASSPSGRPGQYYEQYF
V gene: TRBV5-6; J gene: TRBJ2-7; CDR3 length: 12; clone size: .; D gene: .; CDR3 DNA: TGTGCCAGCAGCTTATGGGCCTACGAGCAGTACTTC; CDR3 protein: CASSLWAYEQYF
V gene: TRBV4-1; J gene: TRBJ2-7; CDR3 length: 14; clone size: .; D gene: .; CDR3 DNA: TGCGCCAGCAGCCAAGTTACCAAAAACTACGAGCAGTACTTC; CDR3 protein: CASSQVTKNYEQYF
V gene: TRBV28; J gene: TRBJ2-3; CDR3 length: 16; clone size: .; D gene: .; CDR3 DNA: TGTGCCAGCAGTTCCGGGACAGCGGGGATCACAGATACGCAGTATTTT; CDR3 protein: CASSSGTAGITDTQYF
V gene: TRBV6-5; J gene: TRBJ2-7; CDR3 length: 16; clone size: .; D gene: .; CDR3 DNA: TGTGCCAGCAGTTACTCCGGGACCCGCGGCCCCTACGAGCAGTACTTC; CDR3 protein: CASSYSGTRGPYEQYF
V gene: TRBV6-5; J gene: TRBJ2-1; CDR3 length: 12; clone size: .; D gene: .; CDR3 DNA: TGTGCCAGCAGAAGAGGGACTCATGAGCAGTTCTTC; CDR3 protein: CASRRGTHEQFF
V gene: TRBV7-2; J gene: TRBJ2-3; CDR3 length: 14; clone size: once; D gene: .; CDR3 DNA: TGTGCCAGCAGCTTTTGGTCGGGGGCAGATACGCAGTATTTT; CDR3 protein: CASSFWSGADTQYF
V gene: TRBV28; J gene: TRBJ2-5; CDR3 length: 13; clone size: .; D gene: TRBD2; CDR3 DNA: TGTGCCAGCAGTTTAGCGGGAGGAGAGACCCAGTACTTC; CDR3 protein: CASSLAGGETQYF